The 15 T cell receptor beta chains listed next were all sequenced from one sample in a study of regulatory T cells in long-lasting Graves disease. Arm-PCR with iRepertoire HTBI primers amplified the CDR3 regions for these TCR beta libraries. TCRdb re-called the multiplex PCR reads through MiXCR, storing one row per CDR3 protein. Of approximately 690,000 distinct CDR3 sequences listed, 25% to 30% were seen once; the top ten hold 42%. Time point in this sample: persistent/refractory GD, antithyroid drugs over 5 years with positive TRAb. There was RNA extracted from PBMCs, and the TCR library was made from it. The sample was peripheral blood mononuclear cells (PBMCs), taken when the disease was refractory, from a patient treated with antithyroid drugs. These receptors originate from a female donor with Graves disease.

This clonotype was found many times. The rearrangement joins TRBV6-1 to TRBJ1-1; a possible D gene is TRBD1 (6 bases). This CDR3 spans 12 amino acids. The V gene lost 7 bases and the J gene lost 5 bases, with 11 bases spanning the gap. Germline CDR1 is MNHNS and CDR2 is SASEGT. The CDR3 DNA reads TGTGCCAGCAAACAGGGTACGACTGAAGCTTTCTTT. It codes for CASKQGTTEAFF.

In this sample, this clonotype turned up many times. The rearrangement links TRBV11-2 to TRBJ1-2; TRBD1 aligns across 7 bases. Germline CDR1 reads SGHAT; CDR2 reads FQNNGV. This CDR3 region has 12 residues. J lost 8 bases, V lost 5 bases, and 5 bases had no gene match. CDR3 sequence: CASSRDSGGYTF. Here the CDR3 DNA reads TGTGCCAGCAGCCGGGACAGCGGGGGCTACACCTTC.

In the case of this clonotype: It may be a read error: a sequence one base away is much more abundant. Lacking the conserved final phenylalanine or tryptophan, this CDR3 likely reflects a read error. CDR3 bases: TGTGCCAGCAGCCCCCTTGTGAGCGGGAGGAGGTACGAGCAGTACCTC. Translating it yields CASSPLVSGRRYEQYL. The genes are TRBV11-2 and TRBJ2-7; 9 bases fit TRBD2. The CDR3 is made up of 16 amino acids. V trimming: 5 bases; J trimming: 4 bases; junction bases outside the gene matches: 12. The V gene's germline CDR1 is SGHAT and CDR2 FQNNGV.

This clonotype was detected many times. The V and J genes are TRBV12-5 and TRBJ1-4; possibly TRBD1 for D (6 bases). The CDR3 length is 17 residues. From germline, CDR1 is LGHNT and CDR2 FRNRAP. V lost 5 bases to trimming and J lost 7 bases, with 23 bases between them. The chain's CDR3 is CASGLERQVVFSEKLFF. The CDR3 DNA reads TGTGCTAGTGGTCTTGAACGACAGGTGGTATTTTCTGAAAAACTGTTTTTT. Complete variable domain (other parts from reference TRBV12-5 and TRBJ1-4): DARVTQTPRHKVTEMGQEVTMRCQPILGHNTVFWYRQTMMQGLELLAYFRNRAPLDDSGMPKDRFSAEMPDATLATLKIQPSEPRDSAVYFCASGLERQVVFSEKLFFGSGTQLSVL.

This clonotype was picked up a small number of times. The chain carries TRBV28 and TRBJ2-5, with 7 positions matching TRBD1. V shed 5 bases, J shed 5 bases, and the junction held 8 bases outside the gene matches. Germline V lookup: CDR1 MDHEN, CDR2 SYDVKM. The CDR3 is made up of 14 amino acids. The CDR3 DNA sequence: TGTGCCAGCAGTCAGAGACAGGGTCGGGAGACCCAGTACTTC. It translates to CASSQRQGRETQYF.

This chain connects TRBV29-1 to TRBJ2-7; possible D gene TRBD1, 5 bases. V was cut by 7 bases and J by 3 bases, with 10 bases left in between. This CDR3 spans 11 amino acids. Germline V gives CDR1 SQVTM, CDR2 ANQGSEA. Here the CDR3 DNA reads TGCAGCGGCCATGACAGCTACGAGCAGTACTTC. This gives the protein CSGHDSYEQYF.

The CDR3 protein is CASRLAAMGGYTF. Here the CDR3 DNA reads TGTGCCAGCAGACTGGCCGCTATGGGTGGCTACACCTTC. V is TRBV5-5 and J is TRBJ1-2; D is unresolved. Germline V gene sequence: CDR1 SGHKS, CDR2 YYEKEE (reference sequence). This CDR3 is 13 amino acids long. V was shortened by 5 bases and J by 7 bases, with 15 bases between the two germline ends.

The V call is TRBV19, the J call TRBJ1-3; D is possibly TRBD1 (5 bases). The ends were cut back, 6 bases at V and 8 bases at J, with 23 bases in the middle. The germline V gene encodes CDR1 LNHDA and CDR2 SQIVND (reference sequence). The CDR3 contains 16 residues. The chain's CDR3 is CASSHGQGLRWDTIYF. As DNA, the CDR3 is TGTGCCAGTAGCCACGGGCAGGGCCTGCGGTGGGACACCATATATTTT.

The V and J genes are TRBV6-1 and TRBJ1-1; D not certain. V was clipped by 7 bases and J by 3 bases, with 9 bases between them. Germline values: CDR1 MNHNS, CDR2 SASEGT. The CDR3 loop spans 12 amino acids. DNA for the CDR3: TGTGCCAGCAATGGGCAGGACACTGAAGCTTTCTTT. As protein: CASNGQDTEAFF.

This clonotype was seen only a few times. The chain combines TRBV28 with TRBJ1-3; D uncertain. The germline V gene encodes CDR1 MDHEN and CDR2 SYDVKM. V shed 1 base and J shed 0 bases, with 10 bases lying between them. The CDR3 covers 16 residues. The chain's CDR3 is CASSLSELASGNTIYF. CDR3 DNA: TGTGCCAGCAGTTTATCCGAACTCGCCTCTGGAAACACCATATATTTT.

This clonotype came up a few times. This chain joins TRBV5-1 and TRBJ1-4; D is perhaps TRBD1 (6 bases). From germline, CDR1 is SGHRS and CDR2 YFSETQ. Between the trimmed V and J ends, which lost 4 bases and 6 bases, there was a span of 16 bases. CDR3 length: 15 amino acids. CDR3 nucleotide sequence: TGCGCCAGCAGCCACTCCGGGACACCCGATGAAAAACTGTTTTTT. It translates to CASSHSGTPDEKLFF.

This clonotype has a handful of counts. V gene TRBV5-1 combines with J gene TRBJ1-1; possibly TRBD1 for D (6 bases). This CDR3 has 14 residues. V was shortened by 4 bases and J by 5 bases, with 15 bases between the two germline ends. Per germline, CDR1 SGHRS and CDR2 YFSETQ. Here the CDR3 DNA reads TGCGCCAGCAGCGAAGATGGGGGGCTAACTGAAGCTTTCTTT. This gives the protein CASSEDGGLTEAFF.

This clonotype was seen a handful of times. V is TRBV20-1 and J is TRBJ1-6, with D maybe TRBD1 (5 bases). V was pared by 0 bases and J by 5 bases, with 17 bases between. The CDR3 loop spans 17 amino acids. Germline V gene sequence: CDR1 DFQATT, CDR2 SNEGSKA (reference sequence). The CDR3 is CSARDLRMQGDNSPLHF. Written as DNA, the CDR3 is TGCAGTGCTAGAGATCTCCGGATGCAGGGCGATAATTCACCCCTCCACTTT.

This rearrangement joins TRBV6-1 to TRBJ1-5, with TRBD1 as a possible D gene (5 bases). V shed 2 bases and J shed 2 bases, with 10 bases lying between them. CDR3 size: 15 residues. Germline V gene sequence: CDR1 MNHNS, CDR2 SASEGT. In DNA form, the CDR3 reads TGTGCCAGCAGTGAAAGGGGTGGAGGCAATCAGCCCCAGCATTTT. Translating it yields CASSERGGGNQPQHF.

V and J are TRBV7-9 and TRBJ1-3, with D unclear. CDR1 is SEHNR, CDR2 FQNEAQ, per germline (reference sequence). CDR3 length: 14 amino acids. Trimming took 4 bases from V and 3 from J, leaving 10 bases between them. The CDR3 coding sequence is TGTGCCAGCAGCTCATCGAGGCTTGGAAACACCATATATTTT. Its protein product is CASSSSRLGNTIYF.